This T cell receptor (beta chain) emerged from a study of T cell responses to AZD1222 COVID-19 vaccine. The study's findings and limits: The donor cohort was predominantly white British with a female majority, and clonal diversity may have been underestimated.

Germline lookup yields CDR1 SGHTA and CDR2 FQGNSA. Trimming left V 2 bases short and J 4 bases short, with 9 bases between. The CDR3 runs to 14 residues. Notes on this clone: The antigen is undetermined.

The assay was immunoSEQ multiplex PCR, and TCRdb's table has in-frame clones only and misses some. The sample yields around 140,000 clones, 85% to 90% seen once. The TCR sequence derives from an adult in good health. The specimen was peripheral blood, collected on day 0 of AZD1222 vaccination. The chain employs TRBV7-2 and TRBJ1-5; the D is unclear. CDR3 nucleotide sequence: TGTGCCAGCAGCTTATTAAAAGGGAATCAGCCCCAGCATTTT. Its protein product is CASSLLKGNQPQHF.